These 18 T cell receptor beta chains originate from one sample sequenced in a study of shared clonotypes between healthy human individuals. TCRdb's copy holds only in-frame clones and misses some; the assay was immunoSEQ multiplex PCR. Among about 1 million clones listed, around 78% were seen once. The sample was memory CD4+ T cells from PBMCs. Subset of the sample: CD45RA-negative fraction. Receptors were obtained from a man between 18 and 35 years old in good health. Some clones in this sample may be carry-over from other donors' samples.

This clone was picked up one time. The rearrangement uses TRBV4-3 and TRBJ2-1, with 12 bases identical to TRBD2. CDR1 is LGHNA, CDR2 YSLEER, per germline. CDR3 length: 16 residues. J was trimmed by 4 bases and V by 3 bases; bases with no gene match: 4. CDR3 protein: CASSQPGLAGYNEQFF. In DNA form, the CDR3 reads TGCGCCAGCAGCCAGCCCGGACTAGCGGGGTACAATGAGCAGTTCTTC.

The V call is TRBV2, the J call TRBJ1-1; D is undetermined. CDR1 and CDR2 (germline): SNHLY, FYNNEI. CDR3 length: 15 amino acids. V gave up 6 bases and J gave up 0 bases, with 14 bases separating them. CDR3 amino acids: CASRAAALLNTEAFF. The CDR3 DNA follows: TGTGCCAGCAGGGCGGCAGCCCTCTTGAACACTGAAGCTTTCTTT.

This clone turned up a few times. V usage is TRBV6-5 and J usage is TRBJ1-6; TRBD1 matches at 7 bases. The junction had 6 bases not matched to a gene; V was cut back by 0 bases and J by 10 bases. Per the germline V gene, CDR1 is MNHEY and CDR2 is SVGAGI. The CDR3 runs to 15 residues. DNA of the CDR3: TGTGCCAGCAGTTACTCGACAGGGATGGTGTCACCCCTCCACTTT. Translation gives CASSYSTGMVSPLHF.

The chain links TRBV6-6 to TRBJ2-7; 9 bases are shared with TRBD2. Germline-derived CDR1 and CDR2 are MNHNY and SVGAGI (reference sequence). The trim removed 10 bases at V and 2 bases at J, leaving 12 bases unmatched. CDR3 size: 15 residues. In DNA form, the CDR3 reads TGTGCCACCGGAGCCCCGACTAGCGGTCCCTACGAGCAGTACTTC. It translates to CATGAPTSGPYEQYF.

The J gene is TRBJ2-4, the V gene TRBV5-5; D ambiguous. The V end was cut by 0 bases, the J end by 0 bases, with 7 bases between. From germline, CDR1 is SGHKS and CDR2 YYEKEE (reference sequence). The CDR3 contains 15 residues. The CDR3 nucleotides read TGTGCCAGCAGCTTGGCCACACCAGCCAAAAACATTCAGTACTTC. This encodes CASSLATPAKNIQYF.

About this clone itself: This specimen includes other DNA sequences encoding the same CDR3. The chain uses TRBV5-4 and TRBJ2-3, with D uncertain. The length of the CDR3 is 14 residues. V gave up 0 bases and J gave up 2 bases, with 7 bases separating them. From germline, CDR1 is SGHNT and CDR2 YYREEE (reference sequence). The CDR3, as DNA: TGTGCCAGCAGCTTGGGAGGCTCCACAGATACGCAGTATTTT. As protein: CASSLGGSTDTQYF.

This clone came up many times. The chain carries TRBV28 and TRBJ1-5, with D maybe TRBD1 (5 bases). There are 15 residues in the CDR3. V dropped 5 bases and J dropped 0 bases, with 11 bases sitting between them. Germline values: CDR1 MDHEN, CDR2 SYDVKM. CDR3 sequence reads: CASSGTLYSNQPQHF. The CDR3, as DNA: TGTGCCAGCAGTGGGACCCTCTATAGCAATCAGCCCCAGCATTTT.

This clone appeared a few times. The gene calls are TRBV2 and TRBJ2-2; TRBD2 matches 10 bases. The V gene's germline CDR1 is SNHLY and CDR2 FYNNEI. After removal of 6 bases from V and 6 bases from J, the junction contained 7 bases not matched to a gene. The CDR3 extends over 15 amino acids. CDR3 region: CASRSASGSPGELFF. CDR3 coding DNA: TGTGCCAGCAGGTCGGCTAGCGGGAGCCCCGGGGAGCTGTTTTTT.

V and J are TRBV7-2 and TRBJ2-7; D may be TRBD2 (6 bases). The CDR3 is 16 residues long. Trimming removed 0 bases from V and 4 bases from J, with 16 bases in between. CDR1 and CDR2 from the germline V gene are SGHTA and FQGNSA. The CDR3 nucleotides are TGTGCCAGCAGCTTAGCGGGACTCCCCCCAGGGTACGAGCAGTACTTC. It translates to CASSLAGLPPGYEQYF.

This clone was counted once. This chain connects TRBV29-1 to TRBJ1-2, with 8 bases lining up with TRBD1. The V segment lost 5 bases and the J segment 4 bases; nucleotides outside the gene matches: 3. The CDR3 has 12 amino acids. Germline CDR1 reads SQVTM; CDR2 reads ANQGSEA. DNA for the CDR3: TGCAGCGTTTCAGGGGGCCTCTATGGCTACACCTTC. Translation: CSVSGGLYGYTF.

The V gene is TRBV4-1, the J gene TRBJ2-2, with D tentatively TRBD1 (6 bases). Trimming shortened V by 3 bases and J by 4 bases, and 9 bases separated the two germline ends. The CDR3 has 14 amino acids. Germline V CDR1 and CDR2: MGHRA, YSYEKL. CDR3 DNA: TGCGCCAGCAGCCAGAGGACAGTCACCGGGGAGCTGTTTTTT. Translating gives CASSQRTVTGELFF.

The chain links TRBV5-8 to TRBJ1-2, with D perhaps TRBD1 (6 bases). The germline V gene encodes CDR1 SGHTS and CDR2 YDEGEE. The CDR3 extends over 19 amino acids. V lost 4 bases to trimming and J lost 7 bases, with 32 bases between them. This CDR3 is CASSLVTWTAPRLAGGYTF. For the CDR3, the DNA is TGTGCCAGCAGCCTAGTTACTTGGACAGCGCCTAGGTTGGCGGGTGGCTACACCTTC.

A note on this clone: The same CDR3 arises from other DNA sequences in this sample as well. The chain employs TRBV2 and TRBJ1-1; D is ambiguous. The CDR3 contains 13 residues. Germline loops: CDR1 SNHLY, CDR2 FYNNEI. Trimming took 0 bases from V and 2 from J, leaving 4 bases between them. This CDR3 reads CASSEAPNTEAFF. The CDR3 DNA reads as TGTGCCAGCAGTGAAGCGCCCAACACTGAAGCTTTCTTT. Full variable domain (outside the CDR3, taken from reference TRBV2 and TRBJ1-1): EPEVTQTPSHQVTQMGQEVILRCVPISNHLYFYWYRQILGQKVEFLVSFYNNEISEKSEIFDDQFSVERPDGSNFTLKIRSTKLEDSAMYFCASSEAPNTEAFFGQGTRLTVV.

The chain joins TRBV29-1 to TRBJ2-3; tentative D call: TRBD1 (6 bases). The V gene's germline CDR1 is SQVTM and CDR2 ANQGSEA. This CDR3 comprises 15 residues. V gave up 4 bases and J gave up 4 bases, with 18 bases separating them. CDR3 region: CSVGGTKGVPDTQYF. CDR3 bases: TGCAGCGTTGGGGGAACAAAGGGGGTTCCAGATACGCAGTATTTT.

The J gene is TRBJ1-1, the V gene TRBV19, with D hard to call. The CDR3 has 13 residues. Germline CDR1 is LNHDA and CDR2 is SQIVND (reference sequence). The V gene lost 2 bases and the J gene lost 3 bases, with 7 bases spanning the gap. The CDR3: CASSILGYTEAFF. CDR3 sequence (DNA): TGTGCCAGTAGTATATTGGGCTACACTGAAGCTTTCTTT.

The genes are TRBV7-9 and TRBJ2-2; D gene ambiguous. The CDR3 runs to 13 residues. V was cut by 7 bases and J by 6 bases, with 12 bases left in between. CDR1 and CDR2 from the germline V gene are SEHNR and FQNEAQ (reference sequence). As DNA, the CDR3 is TGTGCCAGCACCACCGTCGGGCCCGGGGAGCTGTTTTTT. Its protein product is CASTTVGPGELFF.

There are a few counts of this clone. The chain couples TRBV14 to TRBJ2-7; D uncertain. CDR3 length equals 12 residues. V gave up 2 bases and J gave up 5 bases, with 7 bases separating them. Germline loops: CDR1 SGHDN, CDR2 FVKESK. CDR3 sequence reads: CASSQYPHEQYF. The CDR3 bases are TGTGCCAGCAGCCAATATCCCCACGAGCAGTACTTC.

The rearrangement uses TRBV19 and TRBJ2-6; 8 bases align to TRBD1. The J segment lost 0 bases and the V segment lost 5 bases, leaving 9 bases of the junction unmatched. The CDR3 sequence is 18 residues long. CDR1 and CDR2 from the germline V gene are LNHDA and SQIVND (reference sequence). The CDR3 bases are TGTGCCAGTAGTGGCAGGGGGCGTTTAGACTCTGGGGCCAACGTCCTGACTTTC. This encodes CASSGRGRLDSGANVLTF.